This T cell receptor (beta chain) originates from a study of T cells after yellow fever vaccination. A single record per CDR3 protein comes from TCRdb applying MiXCR to the 5' RACE reads. The sample shows around 100,000 distinct CDR3 sequences, 4.5% to 6% of them seen only once. The CDR3 is made up of 15 amino acids. Germline V gene data show CDR1 as MGHRA and CDR2 as YSYEKL. V was clipped by 0 bases and J by 10 bases, with 16 bases between them. This clonotype was observed many times. The chain is built from TRBV4-1 and TRBJ2-1, with D perhaps TRBD2 (5 bases). The sequence came from a man between 18 and 29 years old who received the YFV17D yellow fever vaccine. The sample here was CD8+ T cells sorted from PBMCs, taken 10 days after the yellow fever booster vaccination. In nucleotides, the CDR3 is TGCGCCAGCAGCCAAGACCATACGGGGTTTTGGGAGCAGTTCTTC. Translation gives CASSQDHTGFWEQFF.